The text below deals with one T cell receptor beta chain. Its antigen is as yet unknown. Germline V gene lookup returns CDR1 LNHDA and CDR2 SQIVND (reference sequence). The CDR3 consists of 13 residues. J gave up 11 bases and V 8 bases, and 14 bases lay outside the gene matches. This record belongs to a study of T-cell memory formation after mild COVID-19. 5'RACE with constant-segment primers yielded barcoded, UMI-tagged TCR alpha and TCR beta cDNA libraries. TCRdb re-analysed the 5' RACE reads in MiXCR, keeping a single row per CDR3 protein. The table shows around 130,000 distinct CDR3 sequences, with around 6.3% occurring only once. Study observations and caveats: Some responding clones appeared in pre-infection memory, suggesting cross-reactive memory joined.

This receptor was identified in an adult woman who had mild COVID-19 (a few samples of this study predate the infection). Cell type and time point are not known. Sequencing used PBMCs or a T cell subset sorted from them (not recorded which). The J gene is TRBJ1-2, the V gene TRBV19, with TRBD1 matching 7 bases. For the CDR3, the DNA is TGTGCCAGTGGCGGCCGGGACAGTCTTAGATACACCTTC. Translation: CASGGRDSLRYTF.